This T cell receptor (beta chain) appears in the sequencing data of a study of blood T cell repertoires in COVID-19. Study in general: Samples representing acute and convalescent COVID-19 were sourced from the United States, Italy and Spain. In each case, the material was cDNA or gDNA derived from T cells, B-cell-depleted T cells, or PBMCs.

Per the original data handling: Estimated nucleated cell counts came from reference gene primer amplification. The protocol was immunoSEQ multiplex PCR, while the TCRdb copy is restricted to in-frame clones and leaves out a portion. The D gene and trimming were derived from the DNA, and the V and J assignments and clone size from that table. The sample lists about 230,000 clones; 65% to 90% were seen once. Germline loops: CDR1 MNHEY, CDR2 SVGAGI. V was trimmed by 6 bases and J by 0 bases, leaving 12 bases between them. The CDR3 is made up of 15 amino acids. The clonotype was recovered from a man aged 35 to 55 who had recovered from COVID-19. Sequencing was performed on peripheral blood. V and J are TRBV6-5 and TRBJ1-3, with D possibly matching TRBD1 (5 bases). The CDR3 sequence is CASRDTPYSGNTIYF. CDR3 DNA sequence: TGTGCCAGCAGGGACACCCCATACTCTGGAAACACCATATATTTT.